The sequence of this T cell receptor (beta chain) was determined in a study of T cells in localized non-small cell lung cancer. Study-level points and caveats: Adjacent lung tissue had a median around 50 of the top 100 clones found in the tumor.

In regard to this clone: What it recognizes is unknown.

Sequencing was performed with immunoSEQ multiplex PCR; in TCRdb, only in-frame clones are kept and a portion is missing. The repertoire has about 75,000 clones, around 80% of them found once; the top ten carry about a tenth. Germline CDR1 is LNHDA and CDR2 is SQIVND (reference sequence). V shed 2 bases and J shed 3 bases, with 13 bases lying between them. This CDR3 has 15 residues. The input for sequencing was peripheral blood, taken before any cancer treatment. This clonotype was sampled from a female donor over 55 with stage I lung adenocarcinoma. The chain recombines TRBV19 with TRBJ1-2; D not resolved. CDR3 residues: CASSINSGFDYGYTF. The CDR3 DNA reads TGTGCCAGTAGTATAAACTCCGGATTCGACTATGGCTACACCTTC.